The next 8 T cell receptor beta chains were all read from a single sample in a study of blood T cells in healthy people across ages (dated by TCRdb to between 2015 and 2016). The receptor library was made with 5' RACE. Sequencing relied on an Illumina HiSeq 2500. The second PCR ran for roughly 6 to 11 cycles and used a J-beta primer mix along with a sample-barcoded 5' primer. TCRdb handled the public reads itself, with Q25 trimming in fastp and clone calling in MiXCR, and kept productive beta chains. Duplicate CDR3 protein sequences are folded into a single record with the most common DNA and genes. Within this sample are about 1.4 million distinct CDR3 sequences, with 45% to 70% of them counted one time only. Clones ranked in the top ten supply 6.5% to 8.5% of the sample. What was sequenced was blood. The receptors come from a man in his late teens or twenties in good health.

The chain couples TRBV6-1 to TRBJ2-4; 7 nucleotides line up with TRBD1. Germline V gene data show CDR1 as MNHNS and CDR2 as SASEGT. CDR3 length equals 16 residues. Unmatched junction bases numbered 6, after V lost 1 base and J lost 3 bases. The CDR3 spells CASSEDWGQYKNIQYF. CDR3 bases: TGTGCCAGCAGTGAAGATTGGGGACAGTACAAAAACATTCAGTACTTC.

Worth noting for this clonotype: One end of the junction fails to match germline, which may point to a read error. CDR3 coding DNA: TGTGCCAGCAGCTTCACGGAATACACAGATACGCGGTATTTT. This encodes CASSFTEYTDTRYF. The V call is TRBV7-9, the J call TRBJ2-3; D uncertain. The germline V gene has CDR1 SEHNR and CDR2 FQNEAQ (reference sequence). The CDR3 runs to 14 residues.

Notes on this clonotype: At one end the junction does not follow the germline gene, possibly because of a read error. The chain joins TRBV7-9 to TRBJ1-2; TRBD1 might be the D (5 bases). Germline CDR1 and CDR2: SEHNR and FQNEAQ (reference sequence). The CDR3 runs to 14 residues. Here the CDR3 DNA reads TGTGCCAGCAGCTTAGAGTCAGGGACCTATGGCTTCACCTTC. Encoded protein: CASSLESGTYGFTF.

The chain has TRBV25-1 and TRBJ1-1, with 10 nucleotides matching TRBD1. Germline V lookup: CDR1 MGHDK, CDR2 SYGVNS. The CDR3 runs to 16 residues. The V gene end was trimmed by 1 base and the J gene end by 3 bases; junction bases not matched to a gene: 5. This chain's CDR3 is CASSESGQGQDTEAFF. The CDR3 coding sequence is TGTGCCAGCAGTGAATCGGGACAGGGGCAGGACACTGAAGCTTTCTTT.

This clonotype occurred a few times. The rearrangement joins TRBV7-9 to TRBJ2-5, with 11 bases lining up with TRBD2. Trimming took 5 bases from V and 0 from J; bases not matched to a gene: 17. The CDR3 runs 20 residues. CDR1 is SEHNR, CDR2 FQNEAQ, per germline (reference sequence). The CDR3 bases are TGTGCCAGCAGCCCAGTCCTCGGGCTAGCGGGAGGAGGGTACCAAGAGACCCAGTACTTC. Amino acids: CASSPVLGLAGGGYQETQYF. The variable domain in full, completed from reference TRBV7-9 and TRBJ2-5, reads DTGVSQNPRHKITKRGQNVTFRCDPISEHNRLYWYRQTLGQGPEFLTYFQNEAQLEKSRLLSDRFSAERPKGSFSTLEIQRTEQGDSAMYLCASSPVLGLAGGGYQETQYFGPGTRLLVL.

This clonotype was recorded only once. A junction boundary mismatches the germline segment, possibly from a read error. V usage is TRBV28 and J usage is TRBJ2-5, with TRBD2 identical over 8 bases. The germline gives CDR1 MDHEN, CDR2 SYDVKM. The CDR3 length is 16 residues. CDR3 in amino acids: CACSRMGRAGEETQYF. In DNA form, the CDR3 reads TGTGCCTGCAGTCGTATGGGGCGAGCGGGAGAAGAGACCCAGTACTTC.

This clonotype was picked up a small number of times. The chain recombines TRBV27 with TRBJ1-2, with TRBD1 identical over 11 bases. The CDR3 totals 16 residues. The trim removed 5 bases at V and 8 bases at J, leaving 13 bases unmatched. The germline gives CDR1 MNHEY, CDR2 SMNVEV (reference sequence). This chain's CDR3 is CASSATGTGGFQGYTF. The CDR3 nucleotides are TGTGCCAGCAGTGCAACCGGGACAGGGGGATTCCAAGGCTACACCTTC.

In this sample, this clonotype turned up a few times. The chain combines TRBV20-1 with TRBJ2-5; no reliable D call. CDR1 and CDR2 (germline): DFQATT, SNEGSKA (reference sequence). Trimming removed 3 bases at V and 2 bases at J, with 10 bases between. The CDR3 loop spans 13 amino acids. The CDR3 loop is CSARTVPQETQYF. CDR3 bases: TGCAGTGCTAGGACGGTGCCTCAAGAGACCCAGTACTTC.